The 12 T cell receptor beta chains presented below share a single source sample, sequenced in a study of blood T cell repertoires in COVID-19. Profiled with immunoSEQ multiplex PCR; TCRdb holds only in-frame clones, not every one. The data show hundreds of thousands of clones, about 87% seen once. The material sequenced was peripheral blood. All receptors come from a man aged 18 to 30 with COVID-19, enrolled during active disease.

This sequence joins TRBV11-2 and TRBJ2-3; tentatively, D is TRBD2 (5 bases). This CDR3 has 12 residues. In germline, CDR1 is SGHAT, CDR2 FQNNGV. The V end lost 7 bases, the J end lost 6 bases, and 11 bases lay between the germline ends. CDR3 sequence (DNA): TGTGCCAGCAATCCAGCGGAGGATACGCAGTATTTT. Translating it yields CASNPAEDTQYF.

The rearrangement uses TRBV30 and TRBJ2-5; 12 bases fit TRBD2. The CDR3 extends over 17 amino acids. Unmatched junction bases numbered 9, after V lost 0 bases and J lost 4 bases. Germline V gives CDR1 GTSNPN, CDR2 SVGIG (reference sequence). The CDR3 nucleotides are TGTGCCTGGAGTGTCGGGTCTAGCGGGAGGGTAGGAGAGACCCAGTACTTC. Translated: CAWSVGSSGRVGETQYF.

The chain is built from TRBV7-8 and TRBJ1-5; weak D call: TRBD1 (5 bases). V was shortened by 1 base and J by 3 bases, with 10 bases between the two germline ends. The length of the CDR3 is 15 residues. The germline CDR1 and CDR2 sequences are SGHVS and FQNEAQ. CDR3: CASSLGSQVNQPQHF. The CDR3 bases are TGTGCCAGCAGCTTAGGGTCACAGGTCAATCAGCCCCAGCATTTT.

The chain uses TRBV11-2 and TRBJ2-1, with 9 nucleotides matching TRBD1. V lost 4 bases, J lost 4 bases, and 5 bases stayed unmatched. The CDR3 consists of 15 residues. CDR1 and CDR2 from the germline V gene are SGHAT and FQNNGV. The CDR3 is CASSSDRGNYNEQFF. CDR3 in DNA: TGTGCCAGCAGCTCGGACAGGGGCAATTACAATGAGCAGTTCTTC.

This sequence joins TRBV19 and TRBJ2-1, with TRBD1 matching 8 bases. CDR1 and CDR2 (germline): LNHDA, SQIVND (reference sequence). The ends lost 1 base at V and 9 bases at J; junction bases unmatched: 5. The length of the CDR3 is 14 residues. For the CDR3, the DNA is TGTGCCAGTAGTATAGGCAGGGGGCAGAGTGAGCAGTTCTTC. Translated, it gives CASSIGRGQSEQFF.

On this clone itself: This sample includes further DNA sequences coding for the same CDR3. The chain recombines TRBV27 with TRBJ2-7; perhaps TRBD1 as D (6 bases). Looked up from germline, CDR1 is MNHEY and CDR2 is SMNVEV (reference sequence). The CDR3 is 14 residues long. Deletions cut 3 bases from V and 2 bases from J, with 11 bases between. Here the CDR3 DNA reads TGTGCCAGCAGTTTGGGGACAAGAACCTACGAGCAGTACTTC. This codes for CASSLGTRTYEQYF.

The V call is TRBV19, the J call TRBJ2-7, with D possibly being TRBD1 (6 bases). CDR1 is LNHDA and CDR2 is SQIVND in the germline V gene (reference sequence). The CDR3 has 14 residues. V dropped 1 base and J dropped 2 bases, with 9 bases sitting between them. The CDR3 sequence: CASSIGSGAYEQYF. CDR3 coding DNA: TGTGCCAGTAGTATAGGTTCAGGGGCCTACGAGCAGTACTTC.

The chain couples TRBV6-2 or TRBV6-3 to TRBJ2-5, with 7 bases lining up with TRBD2. Germline V gene lookup returns CDR1 MNHEY and CDR2 SVGEGT. This CDR3 is 15 amino acids long. The V and J ends lost 2 bases and 1 base, in that order; junction bases with no gene match: 4. The chain's CDR3 is CASSYPTSAQETQYF. The CDR3 nucleotides read TGTGCCAGCAGTTACCCCACTAGCGCCCAAGAGACCCAGTACTTC.

V and J are TRBV7-9 and TRBJ2-1; TRBD1 agrees at 9 bases. The germline V gene has CDR1 SEHNR and CDR2 FQNEAQ (reference sequence). CDR3 length: 17 residues. With 5 bases clipped from V and 8 bases from J, the junction kept 16 bases outside the gene matches. Written as DNA, the CDR3 is TGTGCCAGCAGCCTGAGAATAGGGACAGGGAGGGGAGATGAGCAGTTCTTC. Protein product: CASSLRIGTGRGDEQFF.

The V call is TRBV11-1, the J call TRBJ2-6; D ambiguous. The germline V gene encodes CDR1 SGHAT and CDR2 FQDESV (reference sequence). The CDR3 runs 16 residues. V was trimmed by 5 bases and J by 0 bases, leaving 11 bases between them. As DNA, the CDR3 is TGTGCCAGCAGCCCTAGTTCGAACTCTGGGGCCAACGTCCTGACTTTC. It codes for CASSPSSNSGANVLTF.

V gene TRBV6-6 combines with J gene TRBJ1-5; TRBD1 is a possible D gene (6 bases). The CDR3 consists of 16 residues. Trimming pared 0 bases from V and 3 bases from J, leaving 12 bases between. CDR1 is MNHNY, CDR2 SVGAGI, per germline (reference sequence). DNA of the CDR3: TGTGCCAGCAGTTACTCGAGAGGGGGTACCAATCAGCCCCAGCATTTT. Protein: CASSYSRGGTNQPQHF.

On this clone itself: A read error may produce the germline difference seen at one junction end. Other DNA sequences from this sample encode an identical CDR3 as well. V gene TRBV7-9 combines with J gene TRBJ1-3; no clear D. Looked up from germline, CDR1 is SEHNR and CDR2 is FQNEAQ (reference sequence). This CDR3 is built from 11 residues. The CDR3 bases are TGTGCCAGCAGCTCTGGCAACACCATATATTTT. This codes for CASSSGNTIYF.